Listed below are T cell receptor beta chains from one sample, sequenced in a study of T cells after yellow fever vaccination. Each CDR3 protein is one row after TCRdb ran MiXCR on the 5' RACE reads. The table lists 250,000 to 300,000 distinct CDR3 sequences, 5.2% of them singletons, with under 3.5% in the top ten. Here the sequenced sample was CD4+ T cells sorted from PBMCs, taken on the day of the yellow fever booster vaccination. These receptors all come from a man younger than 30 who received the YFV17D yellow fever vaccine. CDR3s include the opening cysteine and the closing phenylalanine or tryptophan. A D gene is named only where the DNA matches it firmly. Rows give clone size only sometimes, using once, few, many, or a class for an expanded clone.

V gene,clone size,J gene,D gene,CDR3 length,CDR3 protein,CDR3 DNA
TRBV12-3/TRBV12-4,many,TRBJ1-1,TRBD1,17,CASSRTGTGAGYTEAFF,TGTGCCAGCAGTCGAACCGGGACAGGGGCGGGGTACACTGAAGCTTTCTTT
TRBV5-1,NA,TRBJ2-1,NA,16,CASSSNAGSEYNEQFF,TGCGCCAGCAGCTCGAATGCGGGTTCTGAGTACAATGAGCAGTTCTTC
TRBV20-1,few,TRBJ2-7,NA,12,CSASRSSHEQYF,TGCAGTGCTAGTCGGTCTAGCCACGAGCAGTACTTC
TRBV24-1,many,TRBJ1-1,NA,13,CATSDHDSTEAFF,TGTGCCACCAGTGACCACGACAGTACTGAAGCTTTCTTT
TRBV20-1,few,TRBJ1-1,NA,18,CSARRVGGRRALNTEAFF,TGCAGTGCTAGAAGAGTTGGGGGGCGCCGCGCCTTGAACACTGAAGCTTTCTTT
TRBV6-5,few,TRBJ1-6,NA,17,CASSYSFLYQDNSPLHF,TGTGCCAGCAGTTACTCCTTCCTTTACCAGGATAATTCACCCCTCCACTTT
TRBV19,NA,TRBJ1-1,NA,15,CASSETGVVNTEAFF,TGTGCCAGTTCGGAAACTGGTGTGGTGAACACTGAAGCTTTCTTT
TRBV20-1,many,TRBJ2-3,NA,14,CSGIIATSTDTQYF,TGCAGTGGGATAATCGCGACTAGCACAGATACGCAGTATTTT
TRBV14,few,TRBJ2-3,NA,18,CASSRDGIFGYSTDTQYF,TGTGCCAGCAGCCGGGACGGAATCTTTGGGTATAGCACAGATACGCAGTATTTT
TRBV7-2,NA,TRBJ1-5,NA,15,CASSLAGVQGQPQHF,TGTGCCAGCAGCTTAGCGGGGGTTCAGGGTCAGCCCCAGCATTTT
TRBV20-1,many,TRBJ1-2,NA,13,CSAKGTDFYGYTF,TGCAGTGCTAAAGGGACGGATTTCTATGGCTACACCTTC
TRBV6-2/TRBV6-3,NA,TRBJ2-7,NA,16,CASRPPRRPLGVEQYF,TGTGCCAGCAGGCCCCCCCGAAGACCCCTCGGGGTTGAGCAGTACTTC
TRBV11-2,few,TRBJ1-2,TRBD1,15,CASSLSGQGSYGYTF,TGTGCCAGCAGCTTGTCCGGACAGGGGAGCTATGGCTACACCTTC
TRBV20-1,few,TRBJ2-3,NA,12,CSASGGGDTQYF,TGCAGTGCTAGTGGGGGAGGAGATACGCAGTATTTT
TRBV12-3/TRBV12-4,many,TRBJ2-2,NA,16,CASGDPGHRNTGELFF,TGTGCCAGCGGCGATCCGGGACACAGAAACACCGGGGAGCTGTTTTTT
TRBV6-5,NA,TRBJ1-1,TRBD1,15,CASSSGQGKIYEAFF,TGTGCCAGCAGTTCCGGACAGGGTAAAATTTATGAAGCTTTCTTT
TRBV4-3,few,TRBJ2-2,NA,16,CASSQDFRLRTGELFF,TGCGCCAGCAGCCAAGATTTTAGGTTACGGACCGGGGAGCTGTTTTTT
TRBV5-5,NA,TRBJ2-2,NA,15,CASSRVPANTGELFF,TGTGCCAGCAGCCGGGTCCCGGCGAACACCGGGGAGCTGTTTTTT
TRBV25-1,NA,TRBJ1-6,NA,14,CASSLDSRSSPLHF,TGTGCCAGCAGCCTAGACAGTCGGAGTTCACCCCTCCACTTT
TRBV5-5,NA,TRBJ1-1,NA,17,CASQPWGGETVSTEAFF,TGTGCCAGCCAACCTTGGGGGGGAGAGACGGTCAGCACTGAAGCTTTCTTT
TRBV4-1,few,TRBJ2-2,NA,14,CASSQVLNTGELFF,TGCGCCAGCAGCCAAGTGTTGAACACCGGGGAGCTGTTTTTT
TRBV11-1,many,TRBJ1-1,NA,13,CASSLGANTEAFF,TGTGCCAGCAGCTTAGGGGCGAACACTGAAGCTTTCTTT
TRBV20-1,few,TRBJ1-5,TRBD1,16,CSANFFRDRDGQPQHF,TGCAGTGCCAACTTTTTCCGGGACAGGGACGGTCAGCCCCAGCATTTT
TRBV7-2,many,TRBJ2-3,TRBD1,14,CASSETGRTDTQYF,TGTGCCAGCAGCGAGACAGGGCGCACAGATACGCAGTATTTT
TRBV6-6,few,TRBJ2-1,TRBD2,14,CASSFRTSYNEQFF,TGTGCCAGCAGTTTCCGGACTAGTTACAATGAGCAGTTCTTC
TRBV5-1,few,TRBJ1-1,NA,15,CASSLGRARQGEAFF,TGCGCCAGCAGCTTGGGTAGGGCGAGGCAGGGTGAAGCTTTCTTT
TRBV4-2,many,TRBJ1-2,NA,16,CASSRASGGTNYGYTF,TGTGCCAGCAGCCGAGCATCGGGGGGCACTAACTATGGCTACACCTTC
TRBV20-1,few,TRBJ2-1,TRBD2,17,CSARDTGGGLRWGEQFF,TGCAGTGCTAGAGATACGGGCGGGGGGCTCCGCTGGGGTGAGCAGTTCTTC
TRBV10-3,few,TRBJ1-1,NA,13,CAISEPANTEAFF,TGTGCCATCAGTGAGCCAGCGAACACTGAAGCTTTCTTT
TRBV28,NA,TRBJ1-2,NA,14,CASSLPTGTYGYTF,TGTGCCAGCAGTTTACCCACAGGGACCTATGGCTACACCTTC
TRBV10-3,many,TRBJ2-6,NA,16,CAINAGPSSGANVLTF,TGTGCCATCAACGCGGGTCCGAGCTCTGGGGCCAACGTCCTGACTTTC
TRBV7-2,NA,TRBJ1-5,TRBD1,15,CASSLVTGAAEPQHF,TGTGCCAGCAGCTTAGTGACAGGGGCCGCGGAGCCCCAGCATTTT
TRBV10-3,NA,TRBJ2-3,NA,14,CAISESHSTDTQYF,TGTGCCATCAGTGAGTCGCATAGCACAGATACGCAGTATTTT
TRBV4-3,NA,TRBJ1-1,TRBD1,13,CATMDRMGTEAFF,TGCGCCACAATGGACAGGATGGGCACTGAAGCTTTCTTT
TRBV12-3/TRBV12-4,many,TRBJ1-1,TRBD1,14,CASSIQGAGTEAFF,TGTGCCAGCAGTATACAGGGGGCTGGGACTGAAGCTTTCTTT
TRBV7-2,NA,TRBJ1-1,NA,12,CASSSQSIEAFF,TGTGCCAGCAGCTCCCAATCCATTGAAGCTTTCTTT
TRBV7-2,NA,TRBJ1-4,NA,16,CASSLGNRVGNEKLFF,TGTGCCAGCAGCTTGGGTAACAGGGTTGGTAATGAAAAACTGTTTTTT
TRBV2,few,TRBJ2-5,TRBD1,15,CASGLDRGLPETQYF,TGTGCCAGCGGGTTAGACAGGGGGCTCCCAGAGACCCAGTACTTC
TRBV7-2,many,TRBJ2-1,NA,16,CASSLSVGFNYNEQFF,TGTGCCAGCAGCTTATCGGTGGGCTTTAACTACAATGAGCAGTTCTTC
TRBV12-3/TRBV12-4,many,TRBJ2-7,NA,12,CASSLRAYEQYF,TGTGCCAGCAGTTTACGGGCCTACGAGCAGTACTTC
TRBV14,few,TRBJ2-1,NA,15,CASSQDQQVYNEQFF,TGTGCCAGCAGCCAAGATCAACAGGTCTACAATGAGCAGTTCTTC
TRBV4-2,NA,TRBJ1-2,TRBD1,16,CASSQPGTGGRDGYTF,TGTGCCAGCAGCCAGCCCGGGACAGGGGGCCGGGATGGCTACACCTTC
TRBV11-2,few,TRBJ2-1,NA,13,CASSQDRNNEQFF,TGTGCCAGCAGCCAGGACAGAAACAATGAGCAGTTCTTC
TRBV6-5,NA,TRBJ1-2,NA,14,CASSPRDINYGYTF,TGTGCCAGCAGCCCCCGGGACATCAACTATGGCTACACCTTC
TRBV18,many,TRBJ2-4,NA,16,CASSPPSGLAKNIQYF,TGTGCCAGCTCACCACCTTCTGGGCTAGCCAAAAACATTCAGTACTTC
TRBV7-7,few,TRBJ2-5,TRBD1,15,CGVGAGQGRRETQYF,TGCGGGGTGGGTGCTGGACAGGGGAGGCGAGAGACCCAGTACTTC
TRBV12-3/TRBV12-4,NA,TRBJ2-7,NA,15,CASSLGQTSGYEQYF,TGTGCCAGCAGTCTCGGACAGACTTCGGGCTACGAGCAGTACTTC
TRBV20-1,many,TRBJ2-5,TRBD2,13,CSANGGAQETQYF,TGCAGTGCTAACGGGGGGGCCCAAGAGACCCAGTACTTC
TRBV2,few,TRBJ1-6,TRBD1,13,CASSRQGDSPLHF,TGTGCCAGCAGTAGACAGGGCGACTCACCCCTCCACTTT
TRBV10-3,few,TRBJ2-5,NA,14,CAISEFEARETQYF,TGTGCCATCAGTGAGTTTGAAGCTAGGGAGACCCAGTACTTC
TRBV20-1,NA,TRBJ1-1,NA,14,CSARDRRMNTEAFF,TGCAGTGCTAGAGATCGACGGATGAACACTGAAGCTTTCTTT
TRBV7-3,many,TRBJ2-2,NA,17,CASSPKLKPRGLGELFF,TGTGCCAGCAGCCCCAAACTAAAGCCAAGGGGCCTCGGGGAGCTGTTTTTT
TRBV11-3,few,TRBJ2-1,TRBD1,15,CASSPTGTGVYEQFF,TGTGCCAGCAGCCCAACCGGGACAGGGGTTTATGAGCAGTTCTTC
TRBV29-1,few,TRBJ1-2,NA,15,CSVVKSPRGAEGYTF,TGCAGCGTTGTGAAGTCCCCTCGTGGGGCAGAGGGCTACACCTTC
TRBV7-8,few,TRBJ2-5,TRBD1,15,CASSSRTGEQETQYF,TGTGCCAGCAGCTCGCGGACAGGAGAACAAGAGACCCAGTACTTC
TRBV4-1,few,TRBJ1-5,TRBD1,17,CASSQGRQGKKNQPQHF,TGCGCCAGCAGCCAAGGCAGACAGGGTAAGAAAAATCAGCCCCAGCATTTT
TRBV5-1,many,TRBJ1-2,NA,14,CASSFGGSGYGYTF,TGCGCCAGCAGCTTTGGGGGGAGTGGCTATGGCTACACCTTC